This T cell receptor (beta chain) is drawn from a study of T cell repertoires in cytomegalovirus infection. Study-wide findings and caveats: Accumulated public TCR beta family frequency recognized individuals carrying CMV together with the relevant HLA. What dominated the ex vivo response were HLA-C-restricted CMV-specific TCR beta clonotypes.

Trimming cost V 3 bases and J 2 bases, with 13 bases left between them. The length of the CDR3 is 15 residues. Germline V gives CDR1 DFQATT, CDR2 SNEGSKA (reference sequence). This clonotype was seen at least ten times. Its antigen is still unknown. TCRdb passed the reads through MiXCR, listing each CDR3 protein once. This sample has roughly 320,000 distinct CDR3 sequences; about 9.2% occur once, and the top ten carry approximately 2.4%. The receptor comes from a human donor in good health (CMV status not recorded). Some clones in this sample may be carry-over from other donors' samples. The V and J genes are TRBV20-1 and TRBJ2-2; D might be TRBD1 or TRBD2, each matching 5 bases. Input material: PBMCs. CDR3: CSARGPVINTGELFF. In DNA form, the CDR3 reads TGCAGTGCTAGGGGACCGGTCATCAACACCGGGGAGCTGTTTTTT.